One sample yielded the 2 T cell receptor beta chains listed below, sequenced in a study of CD8+ T cells in alopecia areata. Following extraction, RNA underwent reverse transcription to cDNA, which served as the sequencing template. The assay was immunoSEQ multiplex PCR, and TCRdb's table has in-frame clones only and misses some. The sample holds some 100,000 clones; less than 70% are singletons and the top ten take roughly 2.8%. Sequenced: CD4+ T cells sorted from blood. These receptors came from a human donor in good health.

This clone was found once. V gene TRBV5-6 combines with J gene TRBJ2-4; possible D gene TRBD2, 5 bases. The CDR3 covers 17 residues. Per germline, CDR1 SGHDT and CDR2 YYEEEE. Trimming cost V 0 bases and J 0 bases, with 13 bases left between them. CDR3 nucleotides: TGTGCCAGCAGCTTGGGGGATACGGGGAGAGCCAAAAACATTCAGTACTTC. As protein: CASSLGDTGRAKNIQYF.

The chain recombines TRBV30 with TRBJ2-3, with D perhaps TRBD1 or TRBD2 (5 bases each). V lost 3 bases, J lost 8 bases, and 18 bases lay in between. Per the germline V gene, CDR1 is GTSNPN and CDR2 is SVGIG (reference sequence). This CDR3 has 14 residues. The CDR3 DNA is TGTGCCTGGAGACCGGGACCGCGACGTAGTACGCAGTATTTT. It yields the protein CAWRPGPRRSTQYF.